Reported below is one T cell receptor (beta chain). The antigen is unknown. A read error may produce the germline difference seen at one junction end. This sample is drawn from a study of tumor and adjacent non-tumor tissue in lung cancer. For the study at large: There were some 12 adenocarcinoma, a couple of squamous cell carcinoma and 1 small cell lung cancer cases.

Study results and caveats: Compared with tumor, normal lung showed significantly lower TCR diversity. In normal lung, the top 100 clones were significantly more dominant than in tumor.

TCRbeta libraries were built with three rounds of nested PCR, modified from ARM-PCR. TCRdb passed the multiplex PCR reads through MiXCR, listing each CDR3 protein once. The table records about 110,000 distinct CDR3 sequences, 75% of them present only once. Germline CDR1 is SEHNR and CDR2 is FQNEAQ (reference sequence). The CDR3 has 13 amino acids. RNA was extracted from bulk tissue without any cell sorting. Newly diagnosed lung cancer patients had thoracic surgery in China, August–late 2014, without prior chemotherapy. The chain uses TRBV7-9 and TRBJ1-6; D gene uncertain. This TCR was recovered from a woman aged 55 to 70 with non-small cell lung cancer. The sequenced sample consisted of lung tumor tissue. CDR3 bases: TGTGCCAGCATCTTACTGAGCGATTCACCCCTCCACTTT. It is translated as CASILLSDSPLHF. The whole variable domain, remainder taken from reference TRBV7-9 and TRBJ1-6, is DTGVSQNPRHKITKRGQNVTFRCDPISEHNRLYWYRQTLGQGPEFLTYFQNEAQLEKSRLLSDRFSAERPKGSFSTLEIQRTEQGDSAMYLCASILLSDSPLHFGNGTRLTVT.